Shown below are 17 T cell receptor beta chains from a single sample sequenced in a study of cytomegalovirus exposure and HLA in healthy donors. Vbeta (60) and Jbeta (13) primers were used in the PCR. Assay: immunoSEQ multiplex PCR; the TCRdb copy retains only in-frame clones and omits some. The sample yields around 120,000 clones, less than 90% seen once. Specimen: PBMCs. These receptors originate from a man aged 50 to 60 in good health and CMV-seronegative.

The count of this clone is one. The chain joins TRBV18 to TRBJ1-5; 7 bases are shared with TRBD1. The CDR3 is made up of 14 amino acids. V lost 3 bases and J lost 5; bases outside the gene matches: 4. CDR1 is KGHSH, CDR2 LQKENI, per germline. CDR3 DNA: TGTGCCAGCTCACCCCGGGACAGCTATCAGCCCCAGCATTTT. This sequence encodes CASSPRDSYQPQHF.

V usage is TRBV7-2 and J usage is TRBJ2-6, with D possibly matching TRBD2 (6 bases). This CDR3 has 17 amino acids. Germline V gene lookup returns CDR1 SGHTA and CDR2 FQGNSA. The V gene lost 0 bases and the J gene lost 1 base, with 10 bases spanning the gap. The CDR3 region has the DNA TGTGCCAGCAGCTTAGCTGGGGCGGGGTCTGGGGCCAACGTCCTGACTTTC. Amino acid sequence: CASSLAGAGSGANVLTF. Supplemented by reference TRBV7-2 and TRBJ2-6, the full variable domain reads GAGVSQSPSNKVTEKGKDVELRCDPISGHTALYWYRQSLGQGLEFLIYFQGNSAPDKSGLPSDRFSAERTGGSVSTLTIQRTQQEDSAVYLCASSLAGAGSGANVLTFGAGSRLTVL.

The CDR3, as DNA: TGTGCCAGCAGCTTAAGGTTAGGGGGAGTCTACGAGCAGTACTTC. Encoded protein: CASSLRLGGVYEQYF. The chain is built from TRBV7-2 and TRBJ2-7; possibly TRBD1 for D (6 bases). V lost 2 bases and J lost 3, with 14 bases in between. Germline V CDR1 and CDR2: SGHTA, FQGNSA. The CDR3 is 15 amino acids.

The chain has TRBV6-5 and TRBJ2-1; possible D gene TRBD2, 6 bases. CDR1 and CDR2 (germline): MNHEY, SVGAGI. Trimming cost V 8 bases and J 5 bases, with 13 bases left between them. The CDR3 extends over 13 amino acids. CDR3 DNA sequence: TGTGCCAGCTGCCGGGACTCTCACAATGAGCAGTTCTTC. It specifies CASCRDSHNEQFF.

V is TRBV6-5 and J is TRBJ2-1, with TRBD2 matching 7 bases. Germline CDR1 and CDR2: MNHEY and SVGAGI. The CDR3 has 14 residues. Unmatched junction bases numbered 8, after V lost 7 bases and J lost 5 bases. CDR3 nucleotides: TGTGCCAGCACGGGGCTAGCGGAGAACAATGAGCAGTTCTTC. Protein: CASTGLAENNEQFF.

This chain connects TRBV7-9 to TRBJ1-1; 7 bases match TRBD1. Per germline, CDR1 SEHNR and CDR2 FQNEAQ (reference sequence). The V and J ends lost 5 bases and 6 bases, in that order; junction bases with no gene match: 12. The CDR3 is 15 amino acids. DNA of the CDR3: TGTGCCAGCAGCGCTAGACAGGGACACGGAGCTGAAGCTTTCTTT. It specifies CASSARQGHGAEAFF.

The rearrangement links TRBV6-1 to TRBJ1-2, with 11 bases fitting TRBD1. This CDR3 is built from 14 residues. Unmatched junction bases numbered 8, after V lost 6 bases and J lost 8 bases. Germline V gives CDR1 MNHNS, CDR2 SASEGT. The CDR3 sequence is CASSPDRGRGGYTF. As DNA, the CDR3 is TGTGCCAGCAGCCCGGACAGGGGGCGTGGAGGCTACACCTTC.

This clone occurred once. The J gene is TRBJ2-5, the V gene TRBV30; D gene uncertain. Trimming removed 4 bases from V and 4 bases from J, with 13 bases in between. CDR3 size: 13 residues. CDR1 GTSNPN and CDR2 SVGIG come from the germline V gene (reference sequence). Here the CDR3 reads CAWTPSVGETQYF. CDR3 DNA sequence: TGTGCCTGGACCCCCTCGGTTGGAGAGACCCAGTACTTC. Variable domain in full (rest from reference TRBV30 and TRBJ2-5): SQTIHQWPATLVQPVGSPLSLECTVEGTSNPNLYWYRQAAGRGLQLLFYSVGIGQISSEVPQNLSASRPQDRQFILSSKKLLLSDSGFYLCAWTPSVGETQYFGPGTRLLVL.

The gene calls are TRBV6-5 and TRBJ1-6; the D is unclear. V was cut by 4 bases and J by 0 bases, with 7 bases left in between. The CDR3 extends over 15 amino acids. CDR1 is MNHEY and CDR2 is SVGAGI in the germline V gene. The CDR3 sequence is CASSSGSSYNSPLHF. The CDR3 DNA reads as TGTGCCAGCAGTTCCGGGAGCTCCTATAATTCACCCCTCCACTTT.

The CDR3 spells CASSIGGGRAEAFF. In DNA form, the CDR3 reads TGTGCCAGTAGTATTGGTGGGGGCAGGGCTGAAGCTTTCTTT. The chain carries TRBV19 and TRBJ1-1; tentative D call: TRBD1 (6 bases). Germline V lookup: CDR1 LNHDA, CDR2 SQIVND (reference sequence). V lost 3 bases, J lost 6 bases, and 14 bases lay in between. The length of the CDR3 is 14 residues.

The rearrangement links TRBV5-4 to TRBJ2-1; TRBD1 is a possible D gene (7 bases). Trimming stripped 1 base from V and 4 bases from J, with 12 bases between. The CDR3 has 15 residues. The V gene's germline CDR1 is SGHNT and CDR2 YYREEE (reference sequence). For the CDR3, the DNA is TGTGCCAGCAGCTTGCCAGGGGGGCCGTACAATGAGCAGTTCTTC. This gives the protein CASSLPGGPYNEQFF.

The chain combines TRBV10-3 with TRBJ2-7; TRBD2 aligns across 11 bases. V gave up 4 bases and J gave up 1 base; unmatched junction bases: 15. CDR3 length equals 19 residues. Germline CDR1 and CDR2: ENHRY and SYGVKD. CDR3 amino acids: CAISAGLAGTVSPSYEQYF. In DNA form, the CDR3 reads TGTGCCATCAGTGCTGGACTAGCGGGTACCGTTTCTCCTTCCTACGAGCAGTACTTC.

The chain is built from TRBV4-1 and TRBJ1-5, with D perhaps matching TRBD1 (6 bases). The CDR3 runs to 15 residues. Deletions cut 3 bases from V and 4 bases from J, with 13 bases between. CDR1 is MGHRA, CDR2 YSYEKL, per germline. DNA of the CDR3: TGCGCCAGCAGCCATGCCGGGACAACTAATCAGCCCCAGCATTTT. It yields the protein CASSHAGTTNQPQHF.

This sequence joins TRBV4-3 and TRBJ1-6, with D unresolved. Trimming shortened V by 5 bases and J by 4 bases, and 9 bases separated the two germline ends. Germline V gene sequence: CDR1 LGHNA, CDR2 YSLEER. The CDR3 is made up of 14 amino acids. This CDR3 is CASSWRGYNSPLHF. The CDR3 DNA reads as TGCGCCAGCAGCTGGAGAGGTTATAATTCACCCCTCCACTTT.

The chain recombines TRBV10-1 with TRBJ2-3, with D tentatively TRBD2 (5 bases). The CDR3 spans 15 residues. V was cut by 6 bases and J by 0 bases, with 13 bases left in between. Germline V lookup: CDR1 WNHNN, CDR2 SYGVQD (reference sequence). The CDR3: CASSLSGRSTDTQYF. For the CDR3, the DNA is TGCGCCAGCAGCCTGAGCGGCCGCAGCACAGATACGCAGTATTTT.

The chain recombines TRBV7-2 with TRBJ1-1, with a weak D call TRBD1 (5 bases). With 5 bases removed from V and 4 bases from J, the gap between germline ends came to 14 bases. CDR1 is SGHTA, CDR2 FQGNSA, per germline. The CDR3 is 14 amino acids. The CDR3 spells CASSRWDFSTEAFF. The CDR3 nucleotides read TGTGCCAGCAGCAGATGGGACTTTTCCACTGAAGCTTTCTTT.

The chain carries TRBV5-1 and TRBJ1-1; D is undetermined. V dropped 1 base and J dropped 1 base, with 11 bases sitting between them. The CDR3 length is 15 residues. Germline V gene sequence: CDR1 SGHRS, CDR2 YFSETQ. CDR3 nucleotides: TGCGCCAGCAGCTTGAAGGAGGAACAGAACACTGAAGCTTTCTTT. Encoded protein: CASSLKEEQNTEAFF.